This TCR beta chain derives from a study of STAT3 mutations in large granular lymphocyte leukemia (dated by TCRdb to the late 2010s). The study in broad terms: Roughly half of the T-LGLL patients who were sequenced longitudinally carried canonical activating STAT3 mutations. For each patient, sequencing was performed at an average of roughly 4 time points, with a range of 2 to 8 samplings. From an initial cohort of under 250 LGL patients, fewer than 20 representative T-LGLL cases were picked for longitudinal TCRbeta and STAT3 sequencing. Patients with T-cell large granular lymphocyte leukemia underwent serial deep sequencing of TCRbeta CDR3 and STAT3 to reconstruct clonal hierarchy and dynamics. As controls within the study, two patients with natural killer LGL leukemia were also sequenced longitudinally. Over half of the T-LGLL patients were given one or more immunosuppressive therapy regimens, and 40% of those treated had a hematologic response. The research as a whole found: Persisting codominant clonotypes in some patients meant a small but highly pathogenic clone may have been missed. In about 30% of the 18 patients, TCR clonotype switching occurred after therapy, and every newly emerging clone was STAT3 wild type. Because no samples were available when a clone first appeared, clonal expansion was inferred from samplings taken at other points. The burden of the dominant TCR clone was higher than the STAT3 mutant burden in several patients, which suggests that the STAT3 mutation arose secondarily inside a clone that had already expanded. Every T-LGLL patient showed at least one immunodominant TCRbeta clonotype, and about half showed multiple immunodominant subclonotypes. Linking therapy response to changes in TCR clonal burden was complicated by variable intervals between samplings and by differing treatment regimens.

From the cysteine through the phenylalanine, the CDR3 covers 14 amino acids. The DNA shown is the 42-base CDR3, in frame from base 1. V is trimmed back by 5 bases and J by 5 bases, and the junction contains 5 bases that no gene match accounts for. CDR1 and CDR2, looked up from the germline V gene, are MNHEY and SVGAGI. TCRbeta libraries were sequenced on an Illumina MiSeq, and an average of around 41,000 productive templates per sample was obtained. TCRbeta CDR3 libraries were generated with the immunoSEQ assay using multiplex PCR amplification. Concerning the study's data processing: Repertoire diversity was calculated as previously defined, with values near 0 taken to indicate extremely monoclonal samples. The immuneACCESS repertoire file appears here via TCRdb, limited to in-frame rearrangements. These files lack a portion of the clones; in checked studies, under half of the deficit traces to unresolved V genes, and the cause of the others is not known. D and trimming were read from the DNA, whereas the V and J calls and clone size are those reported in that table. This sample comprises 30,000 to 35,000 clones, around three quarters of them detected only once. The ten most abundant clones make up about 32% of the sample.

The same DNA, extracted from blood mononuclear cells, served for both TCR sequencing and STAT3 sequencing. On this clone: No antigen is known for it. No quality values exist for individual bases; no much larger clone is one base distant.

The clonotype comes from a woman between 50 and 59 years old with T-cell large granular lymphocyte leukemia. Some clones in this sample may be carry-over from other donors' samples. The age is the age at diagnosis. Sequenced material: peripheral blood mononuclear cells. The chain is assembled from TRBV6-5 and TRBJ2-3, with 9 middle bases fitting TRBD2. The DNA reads TGTGCCAGCAGTCAAGCGGGAGGTGGAGATACGCAGTATTTT. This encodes CASSQAGGGDTQYF.